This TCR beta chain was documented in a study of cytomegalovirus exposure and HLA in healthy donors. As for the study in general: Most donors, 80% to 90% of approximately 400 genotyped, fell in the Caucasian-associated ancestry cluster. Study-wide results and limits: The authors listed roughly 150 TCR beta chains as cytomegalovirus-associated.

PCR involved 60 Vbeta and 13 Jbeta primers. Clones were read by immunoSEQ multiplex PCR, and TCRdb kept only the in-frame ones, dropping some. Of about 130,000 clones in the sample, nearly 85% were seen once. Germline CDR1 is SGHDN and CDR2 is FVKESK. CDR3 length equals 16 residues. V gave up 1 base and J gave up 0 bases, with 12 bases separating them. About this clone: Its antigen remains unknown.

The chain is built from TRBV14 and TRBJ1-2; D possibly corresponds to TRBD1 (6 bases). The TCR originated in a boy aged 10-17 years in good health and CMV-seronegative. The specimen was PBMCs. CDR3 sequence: CASSQGRDIPNYGYTF. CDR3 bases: TGTGCCAGCAGCCAAGGAAGGGACATCCCTAACTATGGCTACACCTTC. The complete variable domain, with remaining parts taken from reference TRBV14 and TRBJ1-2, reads EAGVTQFPSHSVIEKGQTVTLRCDPISGHDNLYWYRRVMGKEIKFLLHFVKESKQDESGMPNNRFLAERTGGTYSTLKVQPAELEDSGVYFCASSQGRDIPNYGYTFGSGTRLTVV.